These 27 T cell receptor beta chains originate from one sample sequenced in a study of CD4 and CD8 cells across lung adenocarcinoma regions. In TCRdb, the PCR reads were re-called with MiXCR into one record per CDR3 protein. The data hold some 10,000 distinct CDR3 sequences, with 35% to 55% observed a single time. Sequencing used CD8+ T cells from the margin of a lung tumor. The receptors were sampled from a male donor with lung adenocarcinoma. The CD4 and CD8 labels of this study may be unreliable.

CDR3 protein: CASSLLAANTGELFF. The DNA for the CDR3 is TGTGCCAGCAGCTTATTAGCGGCGAACACCGGGGAGCTGTTTTTT. The rearrangement uses TRBV7-3 and TRBJ2-2, with D maybe TRBD2 (6 bases). Trimming took 2 bases from V and 0 from J, leaving 7 bases between them. The CDR3 is made up of 15 amino acids. From germline, CDR1 is SGHTA and CDR2 FQGTGA.

The gene calls are TRBV27 and TRBJ2-3; 8 bases map to TRBD2. V gave up 2 bases and J gave up 7 bases; unmatched junction bases: 8. Germline V gene sequence: CDR1 MNHEY, CDR2 SMNVEV (reference sequence). The CDR3 covers 15 residues. CDR3 sequence: CASSLRAGVKNTQYF. As DNA, the CDR3 is TGTGCCAGCAGTTTAAGAGCGGGGGTCAAAAATACGCAGTATTTT.

This clonotype has only one observation. At one end the junction does not follow the germline gene, possibly because of a read error. The chain couples TRBV25-1 to TRBJ2-6; tentative D call: TRBD1 (5 bases). The CDR3 is 12 amino acids. Germline assignment: CDR1 MGHDK and CDR2 SYGVNS. DNA of the CDR3: TGTGCCAGCGGCTCTGGGGCCAACGTCCTGTACTTC. It specifies CASGSGANVLYF.

This chain joins TRBV6-2 or TRBV6-3 and TRBJ2-1, with TRBD2 matching 7 bases. The V gene's germline CDR1 is MNHEY and CDR2 SVGEGT. The CDR3 sequence is 14 residues long. J lost 13 bases, V lost 2 bases, and 11 bases had no gene match. The CDR3 DNA is TGTGCCAGCAGTTACCTCGGGGGGAGGGCCTCCCAGTTCTTC. This sequence encodes CASSYLGGRASQFF.

This clonotype is medium-sized (0.01 to 0.1%). The chain employs TRBV6-1 and TRBJ2-2; D not resolved. Trimming removed 6 bases at V and 2 bases at J, with 13 bases between. In germline, CDR1 is MNHNS, CDR2 SASEGT. The CDR3 sequence is 15 residues long. In DNA form, the CDR3 reads TGTGCCAGCAGCCCACGAGGCAGAAACACCGGGGAGCTGTTTTTT. Its protein is CASSPRGRNTGELFF.

The gene calls are TRBV2 and TRBJ2-1; 11 positions match TRBD2. The DNA matches TRBJ2-5 better at its end, which makes the J call doubtful. The CDR3 is made up of 12 amino acids. Germline CDR1 SNHLY, CDR2 FYNNEI. CDR3 coding DNA: TGTGCCACAGGGACTAGCGGAGAGACCCAGTACTTC. Translated: CATGTSGETQYF.

This chain uses TRBV5-1 with TRBJ2-5; D gene unclear. CDR3 length equals 14 residues. V lost 4 bases, J lost 1 base, and 11 bases lay in between. From germline, CDR1 is SGHRS and CDR2 YFSETQ. The DNA for the CDR3 is TGCGCCAGCAGCATAGGACCGTCCCAAGAGACCCAGTACTTC. Protein product: CASSIGPSQETQYF.

As regards this clonotype: At one boundary the junction diverges from the germline segment, which might be a read error. The rearrangement uses TRBV27 and TRBJ2-3, with D possibly matching TRBD2 (5 bases). This CDR3 is 17 amino acids long. Germline-derived CDR1 and CDR2 are MNHEY and SMNVEV (reference sequence). CDR3 amino acids: CASSLGDGRGRKDTQYF. CDR3 sequence (DNA): TGTGCCAGCAGTTTGGGAGACGGGCGCGGTCGCAAAGATACCCAGTATTTT.

Concerning this clonotype: The junction and the germline gene differ at one end; a read error may be behind it. The CDR3 DNA reads TGTGCGGGCAGCGGGGGCCGGGACCAGGAGACCCAGTACTTC. It encodes CAGSGGRDQETQYF. The chain recombines TRBV27 with TRBJ2-5, with TRBD2 identical over 8 bases. Germline V gene sequence: CDR1 MNHEY, CDR2 SMNVEV (reference sequence). This CDR3 has 14 amino acids.

The rearrangement joins TRBV27 to TRBJ2-4; the match to TRBD1 covers 7 bases. With the DNA end fitting TRBJ2-1 better, the J assignment may be wrong. The CDR3 is 13 residues long. The germline CDR1 and CDR2 sequences are MNHEY and SMNVEV (reference sequence). CDR3 nucleotide sequence: TGTGCCAGCGGGGACAGCGCCAACAACATGCAGTTCTTC. This codes for CASGDSANNMQFF.

This clonotype counts as medium-sized. V usage is TRBV7-6 and J usage is TRBJ2-2; 7 bases are a match to TRBD2. V trimming: 5 bases; J trimming: 0 bases; junction bases outside the gene matches: 9. The CDR3 length is 17 residues. Germline loops: CDR1 SGHVS, CDR2 FNYEAQ. In nucleotides, the CDR3 is TGTGCCAGCAGCGTATTAAGCGGGAATCCGAACACCGGGGAGCTGTTTTTT. It encodes CASSVLSGNPNTGELFF.

By share, this clonotype counts as medium-sized. The chain links TRBV6-1 to TRBJ1-5; D perhaps matches TRBD1 (5 bases). Deletions cut 1 base from V and 9 bases from J, with 13 bases between. The CDR3 length is 14 residues. Germline V gives CDR1 MNHNS, CDR2 SASEGT. The CDR3 protein is CASSEDASGRPQHF. DNA for the CDR3: TGTGCCAGCAGTGAAGATGCTTCAGGGCGGCCCCAGCATTTT.

The table lists this clonotype with a few counts. The chain employs TRBV19 and TRBJ2-1; D possibly corresponds to TRBD2 (5 bases). CDR3 length equals 15 residues. Germline CDR1 LNHDA, CDR2 SQIVND (reference sequence). The V end lost 2 bases, the J end lost 5 bases, and 13 bases lay between the germline ends. The CDR3 region has the DNA TGTGCCAGTAGTATACGGGGTAGGCAGGACAATGAGCAGTTCTTC. Its translation is CASSIRGRQDNEQFF.

This clonotype appeared many times. The chain is built from TRBV6-8 and TRBJ2-2, with a weak D call TRBD1 (5 bases). The CDR3 covers 15 residues. The ends were cut back, 2 bases at V and 6 bases at J, with 13 bases in the middle. CDR1 MNHGY and CDR2 SAAAGT come from the germline V gene. CDR3 region: CASSYPTDGPGELFF. The CDR3 DNA sequence: TGTGCCAGCAGTTACCCGACAGACGGGCCCGGGGAGCTGTTTTTT.

This clonotype was detected many times. The chain has TRBV6-5 and TRBJ2-1; 8 bases align to TRBD2. This CDR3 has 14 residues. V lost 0 bases to trimming and J lost 6 bases; unmatched junction nucleotides: 1. Germline-derived CDR1 and CDR2 are MNHEY and SVGAGI. The CDR3 nucleotides read TGTGCCAGCAGTTACTCCCGGGGGGGCAATGAGCAGTTCTTC. Amino acid sequence: CASSYSRGGNEQFF.

A note on this clonotype: An end of the junction differs from the germline gene, which may be a read error. The genes are TRBV27 and TRBJ2-3, with TRBD2 matching 14 bases. Per germline, CDR1 MNHEY and CDR2 SMNVEV (reference sequence). The CDR3 has 18 residues. In DNA form, the CDR3 reads TGTGCCAGCAGTCTCCAGAGACTAGCGGGGGGGGGCGAAGATACCCAGTATTTT. This encodes CASSLQRLAGGGEDTQYF.

The J gene is TRBJ2-5, the V gene TRBV25-1, with a tentative D call TRBD2 (6 bases). CDR1 MGHDK and CDR2 SYGVNS come from the germline V gene. The CDR3 length is 14 residues. The CDR3 loop is CAGIGGWDPETQYF. CDR3 coding DNA: TGTGCGGGGATTGGGGGGTGGGACCCAGAGACCCAGTACTTC.

A note on this clonotype: The junction shows a germline mismatch at one end, possibly a read error. CDR3 protein: CASSLGLGGGGQETQYF. For the CDR3, the DNA is TGTGCCAGCAGCTTGGGGCTGGGGGGCGGGGGCCAGGAGACGCAGTACTTC. The gene calls are TRBV7-6 and TRBJ2-5; possible D gene TRBD2, 7 bases. The germline gives CDR1 SGHVS, CDR2 FNYEAQ. This CDR3 has 17 amino acids.

This sequence joins TRBV27 and TRBJ2-1; D is unresolved. V lost 6 bases to trimming and J lost 7 bases, with 13 bases between them. The CDR3 runs 13 residues. Germline loops: CDR1 MNHEY, CDR2 SMNVEV (reference sequence). DNA of the CDR3: TGTGCCAGCAGCCGAATCCAGGCTAATGAGCAGTTCTTC. It specifies CASSRIQANEQFF.

The V gene is TRBV6-5, the J gene TRBJ2-1; 12 bases match TRBD2. After removal of 1 base from V and 7 bases from J, the junction contained 5 bases not matched to a gene. This CDR3 contains 16 residues. Germline CDR1 MNHEY, CDR2 SVGAGI. The CDR3 reads CASSYWGLAGSNEQFF. The CDR3 DNA is TGTGCCAGCAGTTACTGGGGACTAGCGGGCTCGAATGAGCAGTTCTTC.

V is TRBV5-1 and J is TRBJ1-1; 10 bases match TRBD1. From germline, CDR1 is SGHRS and CDR2 YFSETQ. The CDR3 totals 13 residues. The V gene end was trimmed by 4 bases and the J gene end by 7 bases; junction bases not matched to a gene: 4. The CDR3 DNA follows: TGCGCCAGCAGCACGGGACAGGGGAGTGAAGCTTTCTTT. As protein: CASSTGQGSEAFF.

The rearrangement joins TRBV6-1 to TRBJ2-5; weak D call: TRBD1 (5 bases). Germline V gives CDR1 MNHNS, CDR2 SASEGT. V was cut by 6 bases and J by 0 bases, with 5 bases left in between. The CDR3 extends over 12 amino acids. This CDR3 is CASRQDQETQYF. CDR3 coding DNA: TGTGCCAGCAGACAGGACCAAGAGACCCAGTACTTC.

In regard to this clonotype: Sequence at one end of the junction differs from germline and may be a read error. The gene calls are TRBV25-1 and TRBJ2-4; D unresolved. This CDR3 contains 14 residues. Germline V gene data show CDR1 as MGHDK and CDR2 as SYGVNS. Written as DNA, the CDR3 is TGTCCCGGCACTGGACGGTGGGCCAAAGACATTCAGTATTTC. Translating it yields CPGTGRWAKDIQYF.

As regards this clonotype: The junction shows a germline mismatch at one end, possibly a read error. The chain carries TRBV27 and TRBJ2-1, with D tentatively TRBD2 (6 bases). The CDR3 contains 15 residues. Germline V gene sequence: CDR1 MNHEY, CDR2 SMNVEV (reference sequence). The CDR3 bases are TGTGCCAGCAGTTTTTCACGGGAGACCTCCAGTGAGCAGTTTTTC. Translated: CASSFSRETSSEQFF.

Regarding this clonotype: This may arise from a read error, as a much more abundant clone is one base away. The CDR3 sequence is CASSLRGDVKNEQYF. The CDR3 DNA follows: TGTGCCAGCAGCTTGAGGGGGGACGTTAAGAATGAGCAGTACTTC. The V and J genes are TRBV5-4 and TRBJ2-5; tentatively, D is TRBD1 or TRBD2 (6 bases each). Trimming removed 1 base at V and 11 bases at J, with 21 bases between. The germline V gene has CDR1 SGHNT and CDR2 YYREEE (reference sequence). This CDR3 is 15 amino acids long.

By sample share, this clonotype is medium-sized. The chain couples TRBV11-2 to TRBJ2-3; D unclear. The CDR3 contains 14 residues. Trimming took 7 bases from V and 2 from J, leaving 13 bases between them. Per germline, CDR1 SGHAT and CDR2 FQNNGV. For the CDR3, the DNA is TGTGCCAGCACCCAAACCTATCTCACAGATACGCAGTATTTT. Translated, it gives CASTQTYLTDTQYF.

The chain carries TRBV11-3 and TRBJ2-1; D is unresolved. The J call may be faulty, since TRBJ2-7 better matches the DNA end. Germline V gene sequence: CDR1 SGHNT, CDR2 YENEEA. The CDR3 sequence is 12 residues long. DNA of the CDR3: TGTGCCAGCAGCTTTACGCGTTACGAGCAGTACTTC. Its translation is CASSFTRYEQYF.